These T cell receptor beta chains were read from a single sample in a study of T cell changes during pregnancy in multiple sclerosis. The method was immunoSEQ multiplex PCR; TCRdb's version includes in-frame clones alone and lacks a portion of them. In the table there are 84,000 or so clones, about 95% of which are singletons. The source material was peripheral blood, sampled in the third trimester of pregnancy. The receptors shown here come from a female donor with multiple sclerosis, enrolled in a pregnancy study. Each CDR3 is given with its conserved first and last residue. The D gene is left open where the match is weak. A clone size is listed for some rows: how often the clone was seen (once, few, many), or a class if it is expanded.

CDR3nt: TGTGCCAGCAGCTTGCCGAGCTCCTATAATTCACCCCTCCACTTT
CDR3aa: CASSLPSSYNSPLHF
d_gene: -
abundance: -
j_gene: TRBJ1-6
v_gene: TRBV5-4

CDR3nt: TGTGCCAGCAGCTCCCCGGGACAGGGTTTCGGGGAGCTGTTTTTT
CDR3aa: CASSSPGQGFGELFF
d_gene: TRBD1
abundance: -
j_gene: TRBJ2-2
v_gene: TRBV5-5

CDR3nt: TGTGCCTGGAGTGCGAGTAGCCCCCAAGAGACCCAGTACTTC
CDR3aa: CAWSASSPQETQYF
d_gene: -
abundance: -
j_gene: TRBJ2-5
v_gene: TRBV30

CDR3nt: TGTGCCAGCAGCTCTCGCACAGGGGTCATTGGAAACACCATATATTTT
CDR3aa: CASSSRTGVIGNTIYF
d_gene: TRBD1
abundance: -
j_gene: TRBJ1-3
v_gene: TRBV7-9

CDR3nt: TGTGCCAGCAGTAAGGGCGGGGTACCCCTCCACTTT
CDR3aa: CASSKGGVPLHF
d_gene: -
abundance: -
j_gene: TRBJ1-6
v_gene: TRBV6-4

CDR3nt: TGCAGCGTTGATAGTCCTACACGAGGTGGAAACACCATATATTTT
CDR3aa: CSVDSPTRGGNTIYF
d_gene: -
abundance: -
j_gene: TRBJ1-3
v_gene: TRBV29-1

CDR3nt: TGTGCCAGTAGTATTATCCCTCAGCCCCAGCATTTT
CDR3aa: CASSIIPQPQHF
d_gene: -
abundance: few
j_gene: TRBJ1-5
v_gene: TRBV19

CDR3nt: TGTGCCAGCAGCTTAGTCCGGTCAGGATCTGAAGCTTTCTTT
CDR3aa: CASSLVRSGSEAFF
d_gene: -
abundance: -
j_gene: TRBJ1-1
v_gene: TRBV7-2

CDR3nt: TGTGCCATCAGTTGGACACTCGACCGGGAGCTGTTTTTT
CDR3aa: CAISWTLDRELFF
d_gene: -
abundance: -
j_gene: TRBJ2-2
v_gene: TRBV10-3

CDR3nt: TGTGCCAGCAGCGTAGGGCCTAGCGGGGTCTTAGCCAAAAACATTCAGTACTTC
CDR3aa: CASSVGPSGVLAKNIQYF
d_gene: TRBD2
abundance: once
j_gene: TRBJ2-4
v_gene: TRBV9

CDR3nt: TGTGCCATCAGACAAACAGAGGGCTATGGCTACACCTTC
CDR3aa: CAIRQTEGYGYTF
d_gene: -
abundance: once
j_gene: TRBJ1-2
v_gene: TRBV10-3

CDR3nt: TGTGCCAGCAGTTTGGGGCCAACGGGGGGCTACACCTTC
CDR3aa: CASSLGPTGGYTF
d_gene: -
abundance: -
j_gene: TRBJ1-2
v_gene: TRBV5-6

CDR3nt: TGTGCCAGCAGTTTATCGCCAACTGAAGGAAACACCATATATTTT
CDR3aa: CASSLSPTEGNTIYF
d_gene: -
abundance: -
j_gene: TRBJ1-3
v_gene: TRBV27

CDR3nt: TGCGCCAGCAGCCAAGATGAGCAAATCGGAGGGCTCGAGCAGTACTTC
CDR3aa: CASSQDEQIGGLEQYF
d_gene: -
abundance: -
j_gene: TRBJ2-7
v_gene: TRBV4-1

CDR3nt: TGTGCCAGCAGCTGTTTGGGCGAGGAGGACACTGAAGCTTTCTTT
CDR3aa: CASSCLGEEDTEAFF
d_gene: -
abundance: -
j_gene: TRBJ1-1
v_gene: TRBV11-3

CDR3nt: TGCGCCAGCAGCTTGGCCGCAGGGGGGCTCTCCTACGAGCAGTACTTC
CDR3aa: CASSLAAGGLSYEQYF
d_gene: -
abundance: -
j_gene: TRBJ2-7
v_gene: TRBV5-1

CDR3nt: TGCGCCAGCAGCCTGACAGGCCTCGGGACTGGAAACACCATATATTTT
CDR3aa: CASSLTGLGTGNTIYF
d_gene: -
abundance: -
j_gene: TRBJ1-3
v_gene: TRBV5-1

CDR3nt: TGTGCCAGCAGGACGGGGTTGAAACAGCCCCAGCATTTT
CDR3aa: CASRTGLKQPQHF
d_gene: -
abundance: -
j_gene: TRBJ1-5
v_gene: TRBV6-5

CDR3nt: TGCGCCAGCAGCCAAAGGGAGGGGCGCGGATCCAAACAATATGGCTACACCTTC
CDR3aa: CASSQREGRGSKQYGYTF
d_gene: -
abundance: -
j_gene: TRBJ1-2
v_gene: TRBV4-1

CDR3nt: TGTGCCAGCTCACCCCCTTTTACAGGGCACAATCAGCCCCAGCATTTT
CDR3aa: CASSPPFTGHNQPQHF
d_gene: -
abundance: -
j_gene: TRBJ1-5
v_gene: TRBV18

CDR3nt: TGTGCCAGCAGCGCTCAGAATCAGCCCCAGCATTTT
CDR3aa: CASSAQNQPQHF
d_gene: -
abundance: -
j_gene: TRBJ1-5
v_gene: TRBV4-2

CDR3nt: TGCAGCGTTCAGGACACGAGCTCCTACGAGCAGTACTTC
CDR3aa: CSVQDTSSYEQYF
d_gene: -
abundance: -
j_gene: TRBJ2-7
v_gene: TRBV29-1

CDR3nt: TGTGCCAGCAGTTGGACAGGGCGGGATAATCAGCCCCAGCATTTT
CDR3aa: CASSWTGRDNQPQHF
d_gene: TRBD1
abundance: -
j_gene: TRBJ1-5
v_gene: TRBV6-1

CDR3nt: TGTGCCAGCAGTGAATTTGGACAGGGCCATCAGCCCCAGCATTTT
CDR3aa: CASSEFGQGHQPQHF
d_gene: TRBD1
abundance: -
j_gene: TRBJ1-5
v_gene: TRBV6-1

CDR3nt: TGTGCCAGCAGTTACTCGGCGGGAACTAGCTATGGCTACACCTTC
CDR3aa: CASSYSAGTSYGYTF
d_gene: -
abundance: -
j_gene: TRBJ1-2
v_gene: TRBV6-6

CDR3nt: TGTGCCAGCAGCTTAGAAAAGCCACCCCTCCACTTT
CDR3aa: CASSLEKPPLHF
d_gene: -
abundance: -
j_gene: TRBJ1-6
v_gene: TRBV7-2

CDR3nt: TGTGCCAGCAGCTTGGTTTTCCCAGTTCCCGAGCAGTACTTC
CDR3aa: CASSLVFPVPEQYF
d_gene: -
abundance: -
j_gene: TRBJ2-7
v_gene: TRBV5-5

CDR3nt: TGCGCCAGCAGCTTGGACGGGGGGAGGACCGGGGAGCTGTTTTTT
CDR3aa: CASSLDGGRTGELFF
d_gene: TRBD2
abundance: -
j_gene: TRBJ2-2
v_gene: TRBV5-1

CDR3nt: TGTGCCAGCAGTGAATGGAGGACCACGAAAGAGACCCAGTACTTC
CDR3aa: CASSEWRTTKETQYF
d_gene: -
abundance: -
j_gene: TRBJ2-5
v_gene: TRBV2

CDR3nt: TGTGCCGCTATAGCGGGGGGGAACACCGGGGAGCTGTTTTTT
CDR3aa: CAAIAGGNTGELFF
d_gene: TRBD2
abundance: -
j_gene: TRBJ2-2
v_gene: TRBV10-3

CDR3nt: TGTGCCAGCAGCCACAGGGGACCCACAGATACGCAGTATTTT
CDR3aa: CASSHRGPTDTQYF
d_gene: TRBD1
abundance: -
j_gene: TRBJ2-3
v_gene: TRBV27

CDR3nt: TGTGCCAGCAGACCCCAGCGGGCCAGCACAGATACGCAGTATTTT
CDR3aa: CASRPQRASTDTQYF
d_gene: -
abundance: -
j_gene: TRBJ2-3
v_gene: TRBV6-5

CDR3nt: TGTGCCAGCAGCTCCCTAAGAGACACCGGGGAGCTGTTTTTT
CDR3aa: CASSSLRDTGELFF
d_gene: -
abundance: -
j_gene: TRBJ2-2
v_gene: TRBV7-2

CDR3nt: TGTGCCAGCCCCGCCTCCAAGGGGGACTCCTACGAGCAGTACTTC
CDR3aa: CASPASKGDSYEQYF
d_gene: -
abundance: -
j_gene: TRBJ2-7
v_gene: TRBV6-1

CDR3nt: TGTGCCAGCTCACCCGAAGGACAGGGTTATGAAAAACTGTTTTTT
CDR3aa: CASSPEGQGYEKLFF
d_gene: TRBD1
abundance: once
j_gene: TRBJ1-4
v_gene: TRBV18